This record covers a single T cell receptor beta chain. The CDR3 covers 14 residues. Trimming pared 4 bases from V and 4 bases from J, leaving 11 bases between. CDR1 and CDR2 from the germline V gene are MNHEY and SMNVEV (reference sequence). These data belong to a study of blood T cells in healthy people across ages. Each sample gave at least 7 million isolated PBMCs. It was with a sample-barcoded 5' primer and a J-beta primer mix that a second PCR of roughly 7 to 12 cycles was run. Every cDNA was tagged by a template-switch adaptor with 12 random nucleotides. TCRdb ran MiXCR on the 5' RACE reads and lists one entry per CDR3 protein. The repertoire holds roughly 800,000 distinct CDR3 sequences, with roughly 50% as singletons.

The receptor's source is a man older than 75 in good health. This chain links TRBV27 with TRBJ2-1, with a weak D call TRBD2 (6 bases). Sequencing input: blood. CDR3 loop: CASSSTSAYNEQFF. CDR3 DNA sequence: TGTGCCAGCAGTTCGACTAGTGCGTACAATGAGCAGTTCTTC.